The entry that follows covers one T cell receptor beta chain sequence. These data are taken from a study of shared clonotypes between healthy human individuals. In germline, CDR1 is GTSNPN, CDR2 SVGIG (reference sequence). CDR3 size: 12 residues. V lost 2 bases and J lost 1, with 4 bases in between. Some clones are missing from TCRdb's copy, which holds only in-frame ones; the method was immunoSEQ multiplex PCR. Counted here are some 500,000 clones, around three quarters occurring once; the ten biggest clones make up more than 10%. The sequenced sample was PBMCs. V is TRBV30 and J is TRBJ2-3, with D unclear. The TCR sequence derives from a woman aged 40-49 years in good health. Some clones in this sample may be carry-over from other donors' samples. This CDR3 is CAWSTRTDTQYF. In nucleotides, the CDR3 is TGTGCCTGGAGTACCCGCACAGATACGCAGTATTTT.